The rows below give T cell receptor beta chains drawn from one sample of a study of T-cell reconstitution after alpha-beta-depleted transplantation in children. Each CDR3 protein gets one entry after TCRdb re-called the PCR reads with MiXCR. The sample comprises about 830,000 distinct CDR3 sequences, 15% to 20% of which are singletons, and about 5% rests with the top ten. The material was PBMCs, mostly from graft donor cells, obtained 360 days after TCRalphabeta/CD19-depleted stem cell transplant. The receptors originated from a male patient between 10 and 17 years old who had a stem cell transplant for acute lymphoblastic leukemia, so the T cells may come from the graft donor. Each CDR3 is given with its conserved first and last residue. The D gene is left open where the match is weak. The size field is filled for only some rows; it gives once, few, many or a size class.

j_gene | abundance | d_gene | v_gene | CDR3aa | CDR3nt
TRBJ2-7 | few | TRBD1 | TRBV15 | CATSSPQGAYEQYF | TGTGCCACCAGCAGTCCACAGGGGGCCTACGAGCAGTACTTC
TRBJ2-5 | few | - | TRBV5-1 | CASSPAGAKTQYF | TGCGCCAGCAGCCCCGCGGGGGCTAAGACCCAGTACTTC
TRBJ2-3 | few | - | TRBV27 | CASSKGQSYTDTQYF | TGTGCCAGCAGTAAGGGACAATCGTACACAGATACGCAGTATTTT
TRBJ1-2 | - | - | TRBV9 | CASSVTEGDYGYTF | TGTGCCAGCAGCGTAACAGAAGGCGACTATGGCTACACCTTC
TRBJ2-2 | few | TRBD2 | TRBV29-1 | CSVGQSSGRGELFF | TGCAGCGTTGGTCAGAGTAGCGGGAGAGGGGAGCTGTTTTTT
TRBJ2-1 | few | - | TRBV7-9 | CASSLDRSEQFF | TGTGCCAGCAGCTTAGACCGCTCTGAGCAGTTCTTC
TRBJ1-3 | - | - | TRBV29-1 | CSVVGRGNTIYF | TGCAGCGTTGTAGGAAGGGGAAACACCATATATTTT
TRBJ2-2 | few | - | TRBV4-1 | CASSPYLPGTGELFF | TGCGCCAGCAGCCCGTACTTACCGGGAACCGGGGAGCTGTTTTTT
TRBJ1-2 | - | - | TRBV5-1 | CASRVQGLRFYGYTF | TGCGCCAGCAGAGTACAGGGACTGCGGTTCTATGGCTACACCTTC
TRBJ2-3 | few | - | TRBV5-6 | CASSWKGLSAGDTQYF | TGTGCCAGCAGCTGGAAGGGACTTTCGGCCGGGGATACGCAGTATTTT
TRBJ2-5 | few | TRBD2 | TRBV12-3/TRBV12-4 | CASSFYRPGLAASDQETQYF | TGTGCCAGCAGTTTTTACCGTCCGGGACTAGCGGCGTCAGACCAAGAGACCCAGTACTTC
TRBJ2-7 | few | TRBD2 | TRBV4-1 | CASSQGLAGIALYEQYF | TGCGCCAGCAGCCAGGGACTAGCGGGGATCGCTCTCTACGAGCAGTACTTC
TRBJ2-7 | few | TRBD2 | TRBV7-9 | CASSLGPSGSRRSEQYF | TGTGCCAGCAGCTTAGGGCCTAGCGGGAGTAGAAGGAGCGAGCAGTACTTC
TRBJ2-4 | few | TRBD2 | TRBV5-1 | CASSFVAGGDIQYF | TGCGCCAGCAGCTTCGTAGCGGGAGGAGACATTCAGTACTTC
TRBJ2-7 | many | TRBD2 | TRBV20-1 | CSASASGSIYEQYF | TGCAGTGCCTCCGCTAGCGGGAGCATCTACGAGCAGTACTTC
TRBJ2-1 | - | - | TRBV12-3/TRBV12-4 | CASRRSSVVGGNSYNEQFF | TGTGCCAGCAGGAGGAGTTCCGTGGTAGGTGGGAACAGTTACAATGAGCAGTTCTTC
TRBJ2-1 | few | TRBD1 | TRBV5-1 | CASSFGQGIYNEQFF | TGCGCCAGCAGCTTCGGACAGGGTATCTACAATGAGCAGTTCTTC
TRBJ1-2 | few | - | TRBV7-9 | CASNRERNYGYTF | TGTGCCAGCAATCGGGAGAGGAACTATGGCTACACCTTC
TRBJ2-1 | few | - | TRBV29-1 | CSVEARGDSYNEQFF | TGCAGCGTTGAAGCGCGTGGGGACTCCTACAATGAGCAGTTCTTC
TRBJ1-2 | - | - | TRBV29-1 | CSVEQVTNYGYTF | TGCAGCGTTGAACAGGTTACTAACTATGGCTACACCTTC
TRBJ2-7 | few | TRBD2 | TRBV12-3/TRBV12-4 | CASSWGTSEFYEQYF | TGTGCCAGCAGCTGGGGGACTAGCGAATTCTACGAGCAGTACTTC
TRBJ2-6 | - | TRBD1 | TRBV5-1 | CASSSDRVHSGANVLTF | TGCGCCAGCAGTAGTGACAGGGTTCACTCTGGGGCCAACGTCCTGACTTTC
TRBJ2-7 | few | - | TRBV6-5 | CASSYDHYRAIAYEQYF | TGTGCCAGCAGTTATGATCATTACAGGGCTATTGCCTACGAGCAGTACTTC
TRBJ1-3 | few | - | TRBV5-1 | CASSLSPIGVSNTIYF | TGCGCCAGCAGCTTGTCCCCCATTGGAGTATCAAACACCATATATTTT
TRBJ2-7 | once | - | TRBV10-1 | CASSEEVFSYEQYF | TGCGCCAGCAGTGAGGAGGTCTTCTCCTACGAGCAGTACTTC
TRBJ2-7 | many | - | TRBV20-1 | CSACRRNYEQYF | TGCAGTGCTTGTCGACGGAACTACGAGCAGTACTTC
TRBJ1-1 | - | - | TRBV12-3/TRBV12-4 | CASSPHSSVHTEAFF | TGTGCCAGCAGTCCCCATTCATCCGTCCACACTGAAGCTTTCTTT
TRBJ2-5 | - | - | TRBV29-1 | CSVEDEEGRETQYF | TGCAGCGTTGAAGATGAAGAGGGGCGGGAGACCCAGTACTTC
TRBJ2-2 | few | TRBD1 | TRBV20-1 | CSARSPGQGASGELFF | TGCAGTGCTAGATCCCCGGGACAGGGGGCTTCCGGGGAGCTGTTTTTT
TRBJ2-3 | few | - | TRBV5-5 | CASSFLYGGADTQYF | TGTGCCAGCAGCTTTCTGTATGGGGGCGCGGATACGCAGTATTTT
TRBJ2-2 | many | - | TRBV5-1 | CASSLTPRGSTGELFF | TGCGCCAGCAGCTTGACGCCCAGGGGAAGCACCGGGGAGCTGTTTTTT
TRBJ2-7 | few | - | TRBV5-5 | CASSFGNSRDEQYF | TGTGCCAGCAGCTTCGGCAATAGCCGTGACGAGCAGTACTTC
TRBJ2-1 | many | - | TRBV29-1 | CSVRSESSYNEQFF | TGCAGCGTTAGGTCTGAGAGCTCCTACAATGAGCAGTTCTTC
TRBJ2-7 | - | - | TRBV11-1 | CASSWDISSYGQYF | TGTGCCAGCAGCTGGGACATATCCTCCTACGGGCAGTACTTC
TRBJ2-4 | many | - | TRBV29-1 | CSVEHLAKNIQYF | TGCAGCGTTGAACATTTAGCCAAAAACATTCAGTACTTC
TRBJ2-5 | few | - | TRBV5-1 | CASSWGRGTPDLKTQYF | TGCGCCAGCAGCTGGGGCCGCGGGACCCCGGACCTTAAGACCCAGTACTTC
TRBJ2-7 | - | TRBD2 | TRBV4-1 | CASSRGGLAGRYEQYF | TGCGCCAGCAGCCGCGGGGGACTAGCGGGAAGGTACGAGCAGTACTTC
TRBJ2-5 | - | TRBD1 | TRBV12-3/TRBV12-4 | CASSSVSDRGSETQYF | TGTGCCAGCAGTTCCGTCTCGGACAGGGGGTCAGAGACCCAGTACTTC
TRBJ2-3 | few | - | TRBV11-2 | CASTQAASGTDTQYF | TGTGCCAGCACCCAGGCAGCAAGCGGCACAGATACGCAGTATTTT
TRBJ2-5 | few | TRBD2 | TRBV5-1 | CASSLGFGLAGETQYF | TGCGCCAGCAGCTTGGGCTTCGGACTAGCCGGGGAGACCCAGTACTTC
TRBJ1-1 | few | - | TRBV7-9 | CASSLAEEAFF | TGTGCCAGCAGCTTAGCGGAGGAAGCTTTCTTT
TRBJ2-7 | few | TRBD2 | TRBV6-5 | CASSYTRTSGSSEQYF | TGTGCCAGCAGTTACACCCGGACTAGCGGGAGTAGTGAGCAGTACTTC
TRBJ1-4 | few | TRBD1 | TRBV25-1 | CASSELAGRGRREKLFF | TGTGCCAGCAGTGAACTGGCGGGCAGGGGGCGAAGGGAAAAACTGTTTTTT
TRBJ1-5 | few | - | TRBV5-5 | CASNDLGPSSNQPQHF | TGTGCCAGCAACGACCTTGGTCCCTCGAGCAATCAGCCCCAGCATTTT
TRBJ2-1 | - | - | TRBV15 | CATSRQVSYNEQFF | TGTGCCACCAGCAGACAGGTCTCCTACAATGAGCAGTTCTTC
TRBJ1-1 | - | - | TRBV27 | CASNSQGGAQLRNTEAFF | TGTGCCAGCAATTCCCAGGGAGGGGCGCAACTCCGGAACACTGAAGCTTTCTTT
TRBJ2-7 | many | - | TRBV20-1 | CSASAFGEDYEQYF | TGCAGTGCTAGTGCTTTCGGGGAAGACTACGAGCAGTACTTC
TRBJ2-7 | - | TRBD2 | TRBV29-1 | CSVDGVAGIEQYF | TGCAGCGTTGATGGGGTAGCGGGAATCGAGCAGTACTTC